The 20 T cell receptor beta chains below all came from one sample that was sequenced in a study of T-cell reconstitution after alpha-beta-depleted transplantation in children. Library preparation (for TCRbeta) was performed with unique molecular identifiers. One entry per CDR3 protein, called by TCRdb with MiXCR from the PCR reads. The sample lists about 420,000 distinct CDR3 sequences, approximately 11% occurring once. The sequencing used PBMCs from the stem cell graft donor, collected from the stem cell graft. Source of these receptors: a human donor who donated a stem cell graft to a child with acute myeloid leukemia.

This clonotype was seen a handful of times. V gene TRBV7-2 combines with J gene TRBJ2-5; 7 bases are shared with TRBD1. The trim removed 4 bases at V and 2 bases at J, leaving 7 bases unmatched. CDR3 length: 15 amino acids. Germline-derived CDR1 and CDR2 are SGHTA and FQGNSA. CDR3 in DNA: TGTGCCAGCAGCTCCTGGGACAGAGTGCAAGAGACCCAGTACTTC. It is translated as CASSSWDRVQETQYF.

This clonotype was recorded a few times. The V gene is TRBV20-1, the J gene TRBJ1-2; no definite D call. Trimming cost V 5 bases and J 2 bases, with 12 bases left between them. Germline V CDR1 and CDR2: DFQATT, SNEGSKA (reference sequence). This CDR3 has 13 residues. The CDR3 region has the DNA TGCAGTGCTCTGCAGATCTTAAACTATGGCTACACCTTC. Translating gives CSALQILNYGYTF.

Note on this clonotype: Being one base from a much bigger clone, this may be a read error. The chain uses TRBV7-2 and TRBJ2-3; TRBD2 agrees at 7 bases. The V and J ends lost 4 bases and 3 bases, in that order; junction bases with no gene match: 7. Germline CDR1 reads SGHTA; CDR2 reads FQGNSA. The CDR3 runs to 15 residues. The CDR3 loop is CTSSSTSSRTDTQYF. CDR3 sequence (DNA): TGTACCAGCAGCTCGACTAGCTCACGAACAGATACGCAGTATTTT.

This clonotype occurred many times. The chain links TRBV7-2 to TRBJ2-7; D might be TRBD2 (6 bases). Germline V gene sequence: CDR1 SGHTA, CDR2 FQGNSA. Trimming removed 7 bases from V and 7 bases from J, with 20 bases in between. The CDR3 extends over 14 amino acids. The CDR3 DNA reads TGTGCCAGCAACACCGGGACCAAGGCGGGGGAGCAGTACTTC. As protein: CASNTGTKAGEQYF.

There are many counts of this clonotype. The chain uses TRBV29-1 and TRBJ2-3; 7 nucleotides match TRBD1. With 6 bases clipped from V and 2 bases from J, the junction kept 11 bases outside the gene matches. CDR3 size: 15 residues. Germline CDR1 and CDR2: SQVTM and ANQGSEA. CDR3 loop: CSVTDQTGLTDTQYF. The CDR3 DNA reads TGCAGCGTAACAGACCAGACAGGGCTCACAGATACGCAGTATTTT.

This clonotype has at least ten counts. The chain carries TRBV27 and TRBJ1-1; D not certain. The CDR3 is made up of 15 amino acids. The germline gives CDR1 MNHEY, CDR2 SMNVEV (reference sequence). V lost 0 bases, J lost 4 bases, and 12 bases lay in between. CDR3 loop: CASSLSGQAITEAFF. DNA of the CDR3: TGTGCCAGCAGTTTATCGGGCCAGGCTATCACTGAAGCTTTCTTT.

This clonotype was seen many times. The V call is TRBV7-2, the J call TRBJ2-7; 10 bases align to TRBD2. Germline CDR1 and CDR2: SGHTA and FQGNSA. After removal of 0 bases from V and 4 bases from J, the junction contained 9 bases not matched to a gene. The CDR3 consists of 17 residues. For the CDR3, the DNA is TGTGCCAGCAGCTTAGCGGCGATAGCGGGAGGTGGGTACGAGCAGTACTTC. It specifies CASSLAAIAGGGYEQYF.

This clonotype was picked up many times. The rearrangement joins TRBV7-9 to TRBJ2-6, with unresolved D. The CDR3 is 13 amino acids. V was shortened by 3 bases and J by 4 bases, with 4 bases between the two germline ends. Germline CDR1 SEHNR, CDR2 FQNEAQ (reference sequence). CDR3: CASSFGGANVLTF. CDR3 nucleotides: TGTGCCAGCAGCTTCGGGGGGGCCAACGTCCTGACTTTC.

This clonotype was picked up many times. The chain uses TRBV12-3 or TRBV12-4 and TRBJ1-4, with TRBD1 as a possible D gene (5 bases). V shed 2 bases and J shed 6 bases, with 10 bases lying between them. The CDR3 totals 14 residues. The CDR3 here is CASSLFLGDEKLFF. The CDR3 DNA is TGTGCCAGCAGTTTATTCCTAGGGGATGAAAAACTGTTTTTT.

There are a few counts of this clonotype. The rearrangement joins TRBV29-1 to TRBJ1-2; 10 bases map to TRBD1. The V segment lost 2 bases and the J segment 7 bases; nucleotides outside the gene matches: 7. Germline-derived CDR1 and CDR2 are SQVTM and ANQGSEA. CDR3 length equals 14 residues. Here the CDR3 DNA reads TGCAGCGTTGAAAGCCGGGACAGGGGTAGTGGCTACACCTTC. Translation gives CSVESRDRGSGYTF.

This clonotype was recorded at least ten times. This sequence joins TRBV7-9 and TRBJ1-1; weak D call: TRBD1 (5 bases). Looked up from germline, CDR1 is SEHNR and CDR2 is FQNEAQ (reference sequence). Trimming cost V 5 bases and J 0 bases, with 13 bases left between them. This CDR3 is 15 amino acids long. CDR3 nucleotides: TGTGCCAGCAGCCTTCCGGGACGGCTGAACACTGAAGCTTTCTTT. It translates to CASSLPGRLNTEAFF.

The CDR3 DNA reads as TGTGCCAGCAGCTCCATAGCGGGAGCAGGCTACGAGCAGTACTTC. This translates into CASSSIAGAGYEQYF. This rearrangement joins TRBV7-9 to TRBJ2-7, with 9 bases fitting TRBD2. Germline V gene lookup returns CDR1 SEHNR and CDR2 FQNEAQ (reference sequence). This CDR3 contains 15 residues. V was pared by 4 bases and J by 3 bases, with 7 bases of the junction left unmatched. Together with reference TRBV7-9 and TRBJ2-7, the CDR3 gives the full variable domain: DTGVSQNPRHKITKRGQNVTFRCDPISEHNRLYWYRQTLGQGPEFLTYFQNEAQLEKSRLLSDRFSAERPKGSFSTLEIQRTEQGDSAMYLCASSSIAGAGYEQYFGPGTRLTVT.

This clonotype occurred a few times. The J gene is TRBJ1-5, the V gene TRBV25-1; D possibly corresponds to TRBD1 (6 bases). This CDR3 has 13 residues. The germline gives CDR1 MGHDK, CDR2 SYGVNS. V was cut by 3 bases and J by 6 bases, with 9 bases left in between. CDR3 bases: TGTGCCAGCAGTGATGGGGGCTCTCAGCCCCAGCATTTT. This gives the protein CASSDGGSQPQHF.

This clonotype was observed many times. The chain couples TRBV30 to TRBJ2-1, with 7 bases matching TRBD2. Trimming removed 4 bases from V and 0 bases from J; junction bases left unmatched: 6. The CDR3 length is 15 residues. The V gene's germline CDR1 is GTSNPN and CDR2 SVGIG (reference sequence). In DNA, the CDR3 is TGTGCCTGGAACCCCAGCGGGATCTCCTACAATGAGCAGTTCTTC. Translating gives CAWNPSGISYNEQFF.

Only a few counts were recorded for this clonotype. DNA of the CDR3: TGCGCCAGCAGCTTGGATATAGGGACTAACTATGGCTACACCTTC. This codes for CASSLDIGTNYGYTF. This chain uses TRBV5-1 with TRBJ1-2, with no clear D. Trimming removed 0 bases at V and 0 bases at J, with 9 bases between. The CDR3 is 15 residues long. Germline CDR1 and CDR2: SGHRS and YFSETQ.

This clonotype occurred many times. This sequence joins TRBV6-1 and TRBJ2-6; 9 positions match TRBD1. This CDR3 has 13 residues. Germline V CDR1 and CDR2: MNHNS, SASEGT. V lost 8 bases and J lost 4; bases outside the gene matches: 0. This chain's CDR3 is CASGTGGANVLTF. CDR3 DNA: TGTGCCAGCGGGACAGGGGGGGCCAACGTCCTGACTTTC.

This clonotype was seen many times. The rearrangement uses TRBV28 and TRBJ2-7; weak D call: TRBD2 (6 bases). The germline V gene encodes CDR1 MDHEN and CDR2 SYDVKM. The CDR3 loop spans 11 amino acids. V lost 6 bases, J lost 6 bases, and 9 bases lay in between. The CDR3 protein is CASSDGSEQYF. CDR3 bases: TGTGCCAGCAGCGACGGGAGCGAGCAGTACTTC.

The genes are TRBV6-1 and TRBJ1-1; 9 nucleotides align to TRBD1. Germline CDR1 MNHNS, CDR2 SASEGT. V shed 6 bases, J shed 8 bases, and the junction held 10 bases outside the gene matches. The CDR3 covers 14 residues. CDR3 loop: CASRPGQGLLEAFF. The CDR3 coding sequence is TGTGCCAGCAGACCGGGACAGGGCCTTCTCGAAGCTTTCTTT.

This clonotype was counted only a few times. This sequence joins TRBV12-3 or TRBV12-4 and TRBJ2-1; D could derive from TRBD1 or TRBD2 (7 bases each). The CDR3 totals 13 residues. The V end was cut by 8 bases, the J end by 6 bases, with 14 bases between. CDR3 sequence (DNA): TGTGCCAGCCAGGGGGGGCTTAGCAATGAGCAGTTCTTC. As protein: CASQGGLSNEQFF.

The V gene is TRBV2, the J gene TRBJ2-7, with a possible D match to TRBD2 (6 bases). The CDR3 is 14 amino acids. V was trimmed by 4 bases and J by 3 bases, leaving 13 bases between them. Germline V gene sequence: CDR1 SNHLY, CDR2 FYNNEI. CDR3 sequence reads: CASSVSGGSYEQYF. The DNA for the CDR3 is TGTGCCAGCAGTGTATCCGGAGGGAGCTACGAGCAGTACTTC.